These 23 T cell receptor beta chains share one sample of origin, sequenced in a study of OX40 agonist ivuxolimab in advanced cancers. Profiled with immunoSEQ multiplex PCR; TCRdb holds only in-frame clones, not every one. The sample has some 40,000 clones; about nine tenths are singletons. The specimen comprised CD4+ or CD8+ T cells sorted from blood, sampled in a trial of the OX40 agonist ivuxolimab. The origin of the receptors is an adult with an advanced solid tumor such as melanoma, head and neck, liver or kidney cancer.

The chain joins TRBV2 to TRBJ1-6; possible D gene TRBD1, 6 bases. Trimming took 6 bases from V and 3 from J, leaving 18 bases between them. The CDR3 consists of 17 residues. Germline CDR1 and CDR2: SNHLY and FYNNEI. DNA for the CDR3: TGTGCCAGCAGCACCAATCGACAGGATAACTATAATTCACCCCTCCACTTT. Encoded protein: CASSTNRQDNYNSPLHF.

The chain recombines TRBV7-9 with TRBJ1-2, with 8 positions matching TRBD1. Unmatched junction bases numbered 6, after V lost 7 bases and J lost 5 bases. Germline V CDR1 and CDR2: SEHNR, FQNEAQ (reference sequence). The CDR3 has 13 residues. The CDR3 here is CASMGQVIYGYTF. CDR3 DNA: TGTGCCAGCATGGGACAGGTGATTTATGGCTACACCTTC.

V and J are TRBV9 and TRBJ2-1, with 10 nucleotides matching TRBD2. CDR1 and CDR2 (germline): SGDLS, YYNGEE. The CDR3 loop spans 15 amino acids. V trimming: 3 bases; J trimming: 5 bases; junction bases outside the gene matches: 5. CDR3 nucleotide sequence: TGTGCCAGCAGCGATAGCGGGGGGCTGAACAATGAGCAGTTCTTC. Residues: CASSDSGGLNNEQFF.

A single count supports this clone. The gene calls are TRBV19 and TRBJ2-1; no definite D call. The length of the CDR3 is 13 residues. V was trimmed by 3 bases and J by 5 bases, leaving 8 bases between them. Looked up from germline, CDR1 is LNHDA and CDR2 is SQIVND (reference sequence). For the CDR3, the DNA is TGTGCCAGTAGTATGGCCGGAGACAATGAGCAGTTCTTC. It is translated as CASSMAGDNEQFF.

This clone has a handful of counts. CDR3 DNA sequence: TGTGCCAGCAGCAAAGAATGGGAGCCCCGCTCCTACGAGCAGTACTTC. Its translation: CASSKEWEPRSYEQYF. This chain connects TRBV21-1 to TRBJ2-7; TRBD2, the table's D call, was not compared with the DNA. TRBV21-1 is labeled a pseudogene. The CDR3 totals 16 residues.

This sequence joins TRBV7-2 and TRBJ2-5; 8 nucleotides match TRBD1. The CDR3 runs to 17 residues. J lost 5 bases, V lost 5 bases, and 16 bases had no gene match. Germline V gene data show CDR1 as SGHTA and CDR2 as FQGNSA. The CDR3 DNA reads TGTGCCAGCAGCATAAACGGCAGGGGGCGACTGGGGGAGACCCAGTACTTC. It specifies CASSINGRGRLGETQYF.

The genes are TRBV7-9 and TRBJ1-2; tentative D call: TRBD1 (6 bases). In germline, CDR1 is SEHNR, CDR2 FQNEAQ (reference sequence). V was shortened by 5 bases and J by 7 bases, with 14 bases between the two germline ends. The CDR3 runs to 13 residues. CDR3 protein: CASSLTLGGGYTF. In DNA form, the CDR3 reads TGTGCCAGCAGCCTCACCCTAGGGGGTGGCTACACCTTC.

V and J are TRBV29-1 and TRBJ2-7; D possibly uses TRBD1 or TRBD2 (5 bases each). The CDR3 is made up of 12 amino acids. V was pared by 3 bases and J by 1 base, with 7 bases between. Germline lookup yields CDR1 SQVTM and CDR2 ANQGSEA. The CDR3 bases are TGCAGCGTTGAGGGGGATTCCTACGAGCAGTACTTC. It specifies CSVEGDSYEQYF.

The sample holds a few counts of this clone. This chain connects TRBV28 to TRBJ2-7; D unresolved. CDR3 length: 17 amino acids. The V gene lost 6 bases and the J gene lost 4 bases, with 25 bases spanning the gap. Per germline, CDR1 MDHEN and CDR2 SYDVKM. The CDR3 loop reads CASSSPESRPFPYEQYF. CDR3 DNA: TGTGCCAGCAGCTCCCCCGAGAGCAGGCCATTTCCTTACGAGCAGTACTTC.

The V and J genes are TRBV27 and TRBJ2-7; TRBD1 matches 9 bases. The CDR3 has 14 amino acids. The germline CDR1 and CDR2 sequences are MNHEY and SMNVEV (reference sequence). V shed 2 bases and J 1 base; nucleotides not matched to a gene: 0. The CDR3 nucleotides are TGTGCCAGCAGTTTAGGGACAGGGTCCTACGAGCAGTACTTC. This encodes CASSLGTGSYEQYF.

The rearrangement joins TRBV10-3 to TRBJ1-1, with D uncertain. Germline V gene sequence: CDR1 ENHRY, CDR2 SYGVKD. The CDR3 is 11 amino acids. Trimming shortened V by 11 bases and J by 4 bases, and 11 bases separated the two germline ends. CDR3 coding DNA: TGTGCCGGGTCGGAGGGCACTGAAGCTTTCTTT. It yields the protein CAGSEGTEAFF.

V and J are TRBV5-6 and TRBJ2-3, with D possibly matching TRBD1 (6 bases). Germline CDR1 SGHDT, CDR2 YYEEEE. This CDR3 contains 17 residues. The V end lost 1 base, the J end lost 2 bases, and 17 bases lay between the germline ends. This CDR3 reads CASSLFTKDSYTDTQYF. The CDR3 coding sequence is TGTGCCAGCAGCTTGTTTACAAAGGACAGCTACACAGATACGCAGTATTTT.

The CDR3 bases are TGTGCCAGTAGCGAGGTATCCAGTGCGGATGAGCAGTTCTTC. Protein: CASSEVSSADEQFF. This sequence joins TRBV19 and TRBJ2-1; D is unresolved. The CDR3 contains 14 residues. CDR1 and CDR2 (germline): LNHDA, SQIVND (reference sequence). Trimming took off 6 bases at V and 8 bases at J, with 17 bases between the two ends.

The genes are TRBV21-1 and TRBJ2-5; TRBD2 is the table's D call and was not checked against the DNA. TRBV21-1 is reported as a pseudogene. This CDR3 region has 11 residues. In DNA form, the CDR3 reads TGTGCCAGCAACGAGTTGGAGACCCAGTACTTC. It yields the protein CASNELETQYF.

CDR3 sequence: CATSRDRVSLETQYF. CDR3 coding DNA: TGTGCCACCAGCAGAGACCGGGTCAGTTTAGAGACCCAGTACTTC. The chain uses TRBV15 and TRBJ2-5; D gene ambiguous. The V gene lost 0 bases and the J gene lost 4 bases, with 12 bases spanning the gap. The germline V gene has CDR1 LNHNV and CDR2 YYDKDF (reference sequence). The CDR3 consists of 15 residues.

The chain recombines TRBV7-6 with TRBJ2-7; D not resolved. CDR1 and CDR2 (germline): SGHVS, FNYEAQ. The ends were cut back, 3 bases at V and 5 bases at J, with 11 bases in the middle. The CDR3 contains 13 residues. The DNA for the CDR3 is TGTGCCAGCAGCTTCTCGGGTAACGACGAGCAGTACTTC. Amino acids: CASSFSGNDEQYF.

This sequence joins TRBV6-5 and TRBJ2-5; D is possibly TRBD1 (6 bases). This CDR3 spans 12 amino acids. Trimming took off 7 bases at V and 5 bases at J, with 11 bases between the two ends. Germline V CDR1 and CDR2: MNHEY, SVGAGI. The CDR3 reads CASTGVMETQYF. The CDR3, as DNA: TGTGCCAGCACAGGGGTGATGGAGACCCAGTACTTC.

In this sample, this clone turned up once. The chain uses TRBV15 and TRBJ2-3; 9 bases are shared with TRBD1. V trimming: 4 bases; J trimming: 4 bases; junction bases outside the gene matches: 9. Germline CDR1 is LNHNV and CDR2 is YYDKDF (reference sequence). The CDR3 totals 16 residues. The CDR3 DNA follows: TGTGCCACCAGCATATCGGGACAGGGCCGCCCAGATACGCAGTATTTT. This codes for CATSISGQGRPDTQYF.

This chain links TRBV19 with TRBJ2-1; the match to TRBD2 covers 9 bases. V shed 5 bases and J 6 bases; nucleotides not matched to a gene: 5. This CDR3 region has 14 residues. The V gene's germline CDR1 is LNHDA and CDR2 SQIVND (reference sequence). For the CDR3, the DNA is TGTGCCAGTAGTGTGCGGGGGGGCCTCAATGAGCAGTTCTTC. This codes for CASSVRGGLNEQFF.

The rearrangement uses TRBV9 and TRBJ2-5; perhaps TRBD2 as D (6 bases). In germline, CDR1 is SGDLS, CDR2 YYNGEE. Trimming shortened V by 1 base and J by 7 bases, and 14 bases separated the two germline ends. CDR3 size: 14 residues. CDR3 nucleotides: TGTGCCAGCAGCGTATCAGGAGGGCCCGGGACCCAGTACTTC. Its translation: CASSVSGGPGTQYF.

This rearrangement joins TRBV7-2 to TRBJ2-1; 13 bases are a match to TRBD2. The CDR3 consists of 16 residues. Germline CDR1 reads SGHTA; CDR2 reads FQGNSA. Trimming took 4 bases from V and 8 from J; bases not matched to a gene: 8. The CDR3 coding sequence is TGTGCCAGCAGCTCTCTGCCGGGACTAGCGGGGTATGAGCAGTTCTTC. Its translation: CASSSLPGLAGYEQFF. The variable domain in full, completed from reference TRBV7-2 and TRBJ2-1, reads GAGVSQSPSNKVTEKGKDVELRCDPISGHTALYWYRQSLGQGLEFLIYFQGNSAPDKSGLPSDRFSAERTGGSVSTLTIQRTQQEDSAVYLCASSSLPGLAGYEQFFGPGTRLTVL.

This chain links TRBV7-8 with TRBJ2-5; 9 bases are a match to TRBD1. Trimming removed 4 bases from V and 4 bases from J; junction bases left unmatched: 4. Per germline, CDR1 SGHVS and CDR2 FQNEAQ. The CDR3 sequence is 14 residues long. CDR3 DNA sequence: TGTGCCAGCAGCTCGAGGACAGGGGCAGAGACCCAGTACTTC. This sequence encodes CASSSRTGAETQYF.

The rearrangement links TRBV7-3 to TRBJ2-3; possible D gene TRBD2, 7 bases. CDR3 length equals 14 residues. The V gene's germline CDR1 is SGHTA and CDR2 FQGTGA. The ends were cut back, 5 bases at V and 6 bases at J, with 15 bases in the middle. The DNA of the CDR3 is TGTGCCAGCAGCCCCTCGGGGGGCGGCGATACGCAGTATTTT. Translating it yields CASSPSGGGDTQYF.